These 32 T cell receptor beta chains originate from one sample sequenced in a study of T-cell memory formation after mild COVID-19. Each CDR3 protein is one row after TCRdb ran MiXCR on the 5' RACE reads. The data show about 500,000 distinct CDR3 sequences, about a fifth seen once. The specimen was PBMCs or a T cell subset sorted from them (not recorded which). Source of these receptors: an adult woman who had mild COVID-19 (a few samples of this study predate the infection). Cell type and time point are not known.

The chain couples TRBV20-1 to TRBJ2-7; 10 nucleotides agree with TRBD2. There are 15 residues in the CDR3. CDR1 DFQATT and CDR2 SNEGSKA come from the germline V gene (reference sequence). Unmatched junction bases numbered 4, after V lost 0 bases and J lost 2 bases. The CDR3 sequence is CSAREGTSAAYEQYF. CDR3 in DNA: TGCAGTGCTAGAGAGGGGACTAGCGCTGCCTACGAGCAGTACTTC.

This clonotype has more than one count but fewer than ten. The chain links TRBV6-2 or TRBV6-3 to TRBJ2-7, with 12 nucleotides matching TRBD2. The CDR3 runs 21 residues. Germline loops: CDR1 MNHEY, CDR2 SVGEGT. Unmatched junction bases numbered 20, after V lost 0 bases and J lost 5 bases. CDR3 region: CASSYSPRGAILAGGGHEQYF. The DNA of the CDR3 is TGTGCCAGCAGTTACTCGCCAAGGGGTGCCATACTAGCGGGAGGAGGTCACGAGCAGTACTTC.

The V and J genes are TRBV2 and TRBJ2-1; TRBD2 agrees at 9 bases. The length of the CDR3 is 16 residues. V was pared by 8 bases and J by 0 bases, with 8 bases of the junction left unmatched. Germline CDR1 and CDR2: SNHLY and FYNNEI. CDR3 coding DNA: TGTGCCAGCGGAATCGCGGGAGGGGCCTCCTACAATGAGCAGTTCTTC. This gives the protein CASGIAGGASYNEQFF.

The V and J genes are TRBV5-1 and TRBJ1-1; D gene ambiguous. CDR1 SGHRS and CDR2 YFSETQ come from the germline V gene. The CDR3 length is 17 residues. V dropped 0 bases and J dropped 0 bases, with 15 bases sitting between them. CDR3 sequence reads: CASSLVAGSLMNTEAFF. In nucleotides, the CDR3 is TGCGCCAGCAGCTTGGTGGCAGGAAGCCTCATGAACACTGAAGCTTTCTTT. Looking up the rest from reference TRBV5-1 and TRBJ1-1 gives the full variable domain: KAGVTQTPRYLIKTRGQQVTLSCSPISGHRSVSWYQQTPGQGLQFLFEYFSETQRNKGNFPGRFSGRQFSNSRSEMNVSTLELGDSALYLCASSLVAGSLMNTEAFFGQGTRLTVV.

In DNA form, the CDR3 reads TGCAGCTTCCGGGGACAGTCCGCAACTAATGAAAAACTGTTTTTT. This sequence encodes CSFRGQSATNEKLFF. The chain recombines TRBV29-1 with TRBJ1-4; TRBD1 aligns across 7 bases. The CDR3 sequence is 15 residues long. The germline V gene has CDR1 SQVTM and CDR2 ANQGSEA. The trim removed 8 bases at V and 0 bases at J, leaving 9 bases unmatched.

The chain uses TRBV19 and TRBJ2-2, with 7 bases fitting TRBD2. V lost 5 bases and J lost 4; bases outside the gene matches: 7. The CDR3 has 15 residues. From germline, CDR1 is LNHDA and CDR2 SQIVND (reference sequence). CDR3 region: CASSSETSLTGELFF. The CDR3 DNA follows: TGTGCCAGTAGTTCGGAGACTAGCCTCACCGGGGAGCTGTTTTTT.

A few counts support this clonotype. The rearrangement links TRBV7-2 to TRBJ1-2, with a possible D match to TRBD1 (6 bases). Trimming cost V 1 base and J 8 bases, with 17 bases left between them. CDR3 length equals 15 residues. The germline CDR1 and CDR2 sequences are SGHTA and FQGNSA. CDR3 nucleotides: TGTGCCAGCAGCTTAGGGCCGATTCGGGGGGCCGGCTACACCTTC. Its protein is CASSLGPIRGAGYTF.

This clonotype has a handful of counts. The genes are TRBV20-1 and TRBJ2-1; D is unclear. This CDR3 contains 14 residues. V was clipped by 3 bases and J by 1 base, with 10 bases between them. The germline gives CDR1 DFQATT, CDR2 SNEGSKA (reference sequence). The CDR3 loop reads CSARALPSYNEQFF. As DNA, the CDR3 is TGCAGTGCTAGGGCGCTTCCTTCCTACAATGAGCAGTTCTTC.

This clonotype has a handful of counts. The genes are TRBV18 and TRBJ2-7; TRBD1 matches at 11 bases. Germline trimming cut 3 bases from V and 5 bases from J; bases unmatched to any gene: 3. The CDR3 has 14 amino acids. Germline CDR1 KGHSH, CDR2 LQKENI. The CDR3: CASSPGQGDHEQYF. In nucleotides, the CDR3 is TGTGCCAGCTCACCGGGACAGGGGGATCACGAGCAGTACTTC.

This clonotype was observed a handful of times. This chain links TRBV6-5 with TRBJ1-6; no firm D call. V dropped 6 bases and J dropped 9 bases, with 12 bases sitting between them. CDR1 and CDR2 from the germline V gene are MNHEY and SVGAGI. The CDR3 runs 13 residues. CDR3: CASSSRAGSPLHF. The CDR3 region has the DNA TGTGCCAGCAGCTCCCGGGCGGGTTCACCCCTCCACTTT.

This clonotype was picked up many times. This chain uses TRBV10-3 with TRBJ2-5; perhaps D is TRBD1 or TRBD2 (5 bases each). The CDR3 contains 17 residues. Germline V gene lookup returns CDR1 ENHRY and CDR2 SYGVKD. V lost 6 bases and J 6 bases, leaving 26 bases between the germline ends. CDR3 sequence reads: CAIRRASERHGTQTQYF. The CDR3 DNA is TGTGCCATCAGGCGGGCCTCGGAGCGGCATGGGACGCAGACCCAGTACTTC.

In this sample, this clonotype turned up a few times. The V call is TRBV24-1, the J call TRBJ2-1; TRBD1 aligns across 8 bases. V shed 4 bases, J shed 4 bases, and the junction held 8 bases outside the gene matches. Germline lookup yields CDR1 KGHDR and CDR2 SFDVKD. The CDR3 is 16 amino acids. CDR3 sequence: CATSEERDRRYNEQFF. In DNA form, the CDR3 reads TGTGCCACCAGTGAGGAGAGGGACAGGAGATACAATGAGCAGTTCTTC.

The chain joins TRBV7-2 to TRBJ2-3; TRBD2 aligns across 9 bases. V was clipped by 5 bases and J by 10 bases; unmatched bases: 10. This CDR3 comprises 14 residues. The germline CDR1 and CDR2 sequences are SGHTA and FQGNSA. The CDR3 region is CASSPPPSGAAQYF. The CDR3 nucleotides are TGTGCCAGCAGCCCCCCCCCTAGCGGGGCGGCGCAGTATTTT. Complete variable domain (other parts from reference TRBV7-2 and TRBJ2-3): GAGVSQSPSNKVTEKGKDVELRCDPISGHTALYWYRQSLGQGLEFLIYFQGNSAPDKSGLPSDRFSAERTGGSVSTLTIQRTQQEDSAVYLCASSPPPSGAAQYFGPGTRLTVL.

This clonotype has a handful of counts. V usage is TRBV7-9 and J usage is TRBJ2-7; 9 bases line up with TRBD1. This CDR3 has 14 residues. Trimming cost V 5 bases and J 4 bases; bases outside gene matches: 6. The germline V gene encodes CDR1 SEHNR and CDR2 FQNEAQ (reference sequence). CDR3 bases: TGTGCCAGCAGCAACCGGGACAGGGCTTACGAGCAGTACTTC. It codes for CASSNRDRAYEQYF.

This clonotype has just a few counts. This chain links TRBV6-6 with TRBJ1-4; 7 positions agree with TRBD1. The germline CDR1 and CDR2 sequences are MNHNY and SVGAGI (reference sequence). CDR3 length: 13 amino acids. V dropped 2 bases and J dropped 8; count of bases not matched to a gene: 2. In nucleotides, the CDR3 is TGTGCCAGCAGTTACAAGGACAGGGAAAAACTGTTTTTT. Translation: CASSYKDREKLFF.

The CDR3 loop reads CASSQDPWDYEQYF. The CDR3 coding sequence is TGTGCCAGCAGCCAAGACCCATGGGACTACGAGCAGTACTTC. The chain combines TRBV7-9 with TRBJ2-7; D is undetermined. The CDR3 consists of 14 residues. Trimming took off 5 bases at V and 3 bases at J, with 14 bases between the two ends. From germline, CDR1 is SEHNR and CDR2 FQNEAQ (reference sequence). The full variable domain, its missing parts supplied by reference TRBV7-9 and TRBJ2-7, is DTGVSQNPRHKITKRGQNVTFRCDPISEHNRLYWYRQTLGQGPEFLTYFQNEAQLEKSRLLSDRFSAERPKGSFSTLEIQRTEQGDSAMYLCASSQDPWDYEQYFGPGTRLTVT.

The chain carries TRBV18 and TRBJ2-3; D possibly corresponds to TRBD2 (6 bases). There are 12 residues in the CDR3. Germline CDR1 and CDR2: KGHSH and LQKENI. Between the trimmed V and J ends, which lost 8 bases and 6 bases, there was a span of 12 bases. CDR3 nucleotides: TGTGCCAGCCGACTCGGAGGGGATACGCAGTATTTT. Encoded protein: CASRLGGDTQYF.

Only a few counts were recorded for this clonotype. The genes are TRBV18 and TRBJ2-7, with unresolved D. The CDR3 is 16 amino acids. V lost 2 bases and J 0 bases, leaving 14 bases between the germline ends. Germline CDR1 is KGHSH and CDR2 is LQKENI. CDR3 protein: CASSPIGSSSSYEQYF. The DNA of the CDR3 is TGTGCCAGCTCACCAATTGGCAGTTCCAGCTCCTACGAGCAGTACTTC. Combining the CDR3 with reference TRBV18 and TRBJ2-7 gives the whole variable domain NAGVMQNPRHLVRRRGQEARLRCSPMKGHSHVYWYRQLPEEGLKFMVYLQKENIIDESGMPKERFSAEFPKEGPSILRIQQVVRGDSAAYFCASSPIGSSSSYEQYFGPGTRLTVT.

The CDR3 loop is CATSWDRAYGYTF. CDR3 bases: TGTGCCACCAGCTGGGACAGGGCCTATGGCTACACCTTC. This chain uses TRBV15 with TRBJ1-2; 9 nucleotides agree with TRBD1. The CDR3 length is 13 residues. Germline V gives CDR1 LNHNV, CDR2 YYDKDF (reference sequence). Unmatched junction bases numbered 2, after V lost 5 bases and J lost 4 bases.

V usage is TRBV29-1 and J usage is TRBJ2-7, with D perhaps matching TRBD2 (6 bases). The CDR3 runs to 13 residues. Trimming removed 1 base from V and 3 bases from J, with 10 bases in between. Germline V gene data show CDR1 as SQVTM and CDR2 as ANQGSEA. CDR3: CSVEGSGDYEQYF. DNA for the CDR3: TGCAGCGTTGAAGGCTCGGGGGACTACGAGCAGTACTTC.

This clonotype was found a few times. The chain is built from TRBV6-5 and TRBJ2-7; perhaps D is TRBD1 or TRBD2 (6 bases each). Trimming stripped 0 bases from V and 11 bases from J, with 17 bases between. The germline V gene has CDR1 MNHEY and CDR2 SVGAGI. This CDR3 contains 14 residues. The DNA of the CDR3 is TGTGCCAGCAGTTACTCGGCAAGGGGGGTAGGGGAGTACTTC. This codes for CASSYSARGVGEYF.

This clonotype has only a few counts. The DNA for the CDR3 is TGTGCCAGCAGCGCTAGAAGAGGGGGGGGTCCTGAGACCCAGTACTTC. This encodes CASSARRGGGPETQYF. The chain links TRBV7-2 to TRBJ2-5, with TRBD2 as a possible D gene (7 bases). The length of the CDR3 is 16 residues. V shed 5 bases and J shed 5 bases, with 21 bases lying between them. From germline, CDR1 is SGHTA and CDR2 FQGNSA.

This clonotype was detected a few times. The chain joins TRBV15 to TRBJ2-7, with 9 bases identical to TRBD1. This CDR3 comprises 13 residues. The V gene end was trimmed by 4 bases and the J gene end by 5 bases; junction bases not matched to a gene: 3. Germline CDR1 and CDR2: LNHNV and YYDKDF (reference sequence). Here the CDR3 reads CATSNTGGDEQYF. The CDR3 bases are TGTGCCACCAGCAATACAGGGGGCGACGAGCAGTACTTC.

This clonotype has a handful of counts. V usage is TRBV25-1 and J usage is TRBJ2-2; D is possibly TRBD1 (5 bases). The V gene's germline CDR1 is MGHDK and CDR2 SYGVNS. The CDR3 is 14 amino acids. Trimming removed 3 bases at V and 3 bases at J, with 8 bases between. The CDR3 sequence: CASSDQGYTGELFF. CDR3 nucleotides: TGTGCCAGCAGTGACCAGGGTTACACCGGGGAGCTGTTTTTT. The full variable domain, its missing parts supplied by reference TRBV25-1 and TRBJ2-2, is EADIYQTPRYLVIGTGKKITLECSQTMGHDKMYWYQQDPGMELHLIHYSYGVNSTEKGDLSSESTVSRIRTEHFPLTLESARPSHTSQYLCASSDQGYTGELFFGEGSRLTVL.

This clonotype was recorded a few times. CDR3 residues: CASSSQGIEAFF. The DNA for the CDR3 is TGTGCCAGCAGTTCACAGGGAATTGAAGCTTTCTTT. The V gene is TRBV6-5, the J gene TRBJ1-1; D possibly corresponds to TRBD1 (6 bases). V lost 4 bases to trimming and J lost 7 bases, with 10 bases between them. The CDR3 has 12 residues. CDR1 is MNHEY, CDR2 SVGAGI, per germline.

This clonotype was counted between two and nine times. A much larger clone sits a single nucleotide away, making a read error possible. The CDR3 protein is CASSQGGQIYGYTF. The CDR3 coding sequence is TGCGCCAGCAGCCAAGGAGGACAGATCTATGGCTACACCTTC. The chain has TRBV4-1 and TRBJ1-2, with a weak D call TRBD1 (6 bases). V lost 1 base and J 4 bases, leaving 10 bases between the germline ends. Per the germline V gene, CDR1 is MGHRA and CDR2 is YSYEKL. The CDR3 extends over 14 amino acids.

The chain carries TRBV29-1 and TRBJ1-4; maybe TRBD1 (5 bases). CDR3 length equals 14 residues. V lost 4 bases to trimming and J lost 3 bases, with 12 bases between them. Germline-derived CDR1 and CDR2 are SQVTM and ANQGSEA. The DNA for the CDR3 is TGCAGCGTTGGTGGGGCGCGGGCTAATGAAAAACTGTTTTTT. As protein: CSVGGARANEKLFF. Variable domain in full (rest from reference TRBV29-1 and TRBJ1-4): SAVISQKPSRDICQRGTSLTIQCQVDSQVTMMFWYRQQPGQSLTLIATANQGSEATYESGFVIDKFPISRPNLTFSTLTVSNMSPEDSSIYLCSVGGARANEKLFFGSGTQLSVL.

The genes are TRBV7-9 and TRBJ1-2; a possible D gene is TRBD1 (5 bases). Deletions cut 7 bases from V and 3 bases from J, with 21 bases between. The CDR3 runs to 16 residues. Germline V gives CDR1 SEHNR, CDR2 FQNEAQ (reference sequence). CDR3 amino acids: CASTPGGTPLDYGYTF. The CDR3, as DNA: TGTGCCAGCACCCCTGGGGGGACCCCACTTGACTATGGCTACACCTTC. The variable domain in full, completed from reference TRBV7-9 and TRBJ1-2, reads DTGVSQNPRHKITKRGQNVTFRCDPISEHNRLYWYRQTLGQGPEFLTYFQNEAQLEKSRLLSDRFSAERPKGSFSTLEIQRTEQGDSAMYLCASTPGGTPLDYGYTFGSGTRLTVV.

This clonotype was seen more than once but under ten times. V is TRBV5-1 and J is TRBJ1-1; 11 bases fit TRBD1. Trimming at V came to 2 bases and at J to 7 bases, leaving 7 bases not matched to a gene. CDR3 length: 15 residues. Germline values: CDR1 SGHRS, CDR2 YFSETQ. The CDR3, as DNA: TGCGCCAGCAGCTTAATACTGGGACAGGGGGTTGAAGCTTTCTTT. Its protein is CASSLILGQGVEAFF.

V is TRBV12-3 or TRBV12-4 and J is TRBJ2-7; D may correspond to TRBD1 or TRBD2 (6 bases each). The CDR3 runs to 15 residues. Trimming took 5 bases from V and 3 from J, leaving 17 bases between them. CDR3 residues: CASSPRGQGSYEQYF. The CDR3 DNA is TGTGCCAGCAGTCCCCGGGGGCAGGGAAGCTACGAGCAGTACTTC.

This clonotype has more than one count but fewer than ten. CDR3 coding DNA: TGTGCCAGCAGCCCGACTAGCGGGGGGGCTGCGACCCAGTACTTC. This gives the protein CASSPTSGGAATQYF. This chain uses TRBV7-3 with TRBJ2-5; TRBD2 matches 14 bases. Germline V gene lookup returns CDR1 SGHTA and CDR2 FQGTGA. After removal of 5 bases from V and 7 bases from J, the junction contained 6 bases not matched to a gene. The CDR3 has 15 residues.

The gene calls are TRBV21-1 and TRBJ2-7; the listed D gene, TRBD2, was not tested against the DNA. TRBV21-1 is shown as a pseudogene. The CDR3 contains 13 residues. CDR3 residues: CASPGLAHNEQYF. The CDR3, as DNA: TGTGCCAGCCCGGGACTAGCACACAACGAGCAGTACTTC.